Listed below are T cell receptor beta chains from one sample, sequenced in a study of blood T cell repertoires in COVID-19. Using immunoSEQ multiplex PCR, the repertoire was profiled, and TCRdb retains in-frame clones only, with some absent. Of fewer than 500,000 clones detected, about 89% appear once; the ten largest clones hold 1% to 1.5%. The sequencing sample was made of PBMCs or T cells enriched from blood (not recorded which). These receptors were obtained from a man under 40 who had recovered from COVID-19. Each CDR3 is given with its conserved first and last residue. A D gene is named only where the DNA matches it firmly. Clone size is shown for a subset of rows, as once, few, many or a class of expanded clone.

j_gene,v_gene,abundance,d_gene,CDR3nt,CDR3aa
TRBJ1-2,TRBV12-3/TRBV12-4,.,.,TGTGCCAGCAGTGGTACGGTTAACTATGGCTACACCTTC,CASSGTVNYGYTF
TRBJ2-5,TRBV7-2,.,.,TGTGCCAGCAGCTCCAGGCCTACAGAGACCCAGTACTTC,CASSSRPTETQYF
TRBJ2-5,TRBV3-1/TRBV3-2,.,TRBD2,TGTGCCAGCAGCCAAGCAAGCGGGGGGGCCCAAGAGACCCAGTACTTC,CASSQASGGAQETQYF
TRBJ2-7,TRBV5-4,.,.,TGTGCCAGCAGCCCCGGCAGGGTCTCCTCCTACGAGCAGTACTTC,CASSPGRVSSYEQYF
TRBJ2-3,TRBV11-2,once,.,TGTGCCAGCAGACTAGGCCCACAGTATACGCAGTATTTT,CASRLGPQYTQYF
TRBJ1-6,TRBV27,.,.,TGTGCCAGCAGTTTAGATTGGACTGAACCCCTCCACTTT,CASSLDWTEPLHF
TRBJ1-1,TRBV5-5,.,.,TGTGCCAGCAGCCCGGGGGGGAGGAACACTGAAGCTTTCTTT,CASSPGGRNTEAFF
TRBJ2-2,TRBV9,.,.,TGTGCCAGCAGCGTAGGGGCGACCGGGGAGCTGTTTTTT,CASSVGATGELFF
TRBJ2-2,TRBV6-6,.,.,TGTGCCAGCAGAGGACCGGGACTTTACGCCGGGGAGCTGTTTTTT,CASRGPGLYAGELFF
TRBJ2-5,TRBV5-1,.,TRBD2,TGCGCCAGCAGCTTGGATGGTAGCGGGAGTCAAGAGACCCAGTACTTC,CASSLDGSGSQETQYF
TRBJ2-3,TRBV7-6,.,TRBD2,TGTGCCAGCAGCCCCTGGGTCGGGGAGGGAGTACCGGCAGATACGCAGTATTTT,CASSPWVGEGVPADTQYF
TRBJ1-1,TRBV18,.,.,TGTGCCAGCTCACCTTCGCTCTGGGGGCAAGGCACTGAAGCTTTCTTT,CASSPSLWGQGTEAFF
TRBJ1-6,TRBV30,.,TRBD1,TGTGCCTGGAGCGGACAGGGTTGGGCCCTCCACTTT,CAWSGQGWALHF
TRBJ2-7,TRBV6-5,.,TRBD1,TGTGCCAGCAGCTACCGGGACAGGGGTTCTTACGAGCAGTACTTC,CASSYRDRGSYEQYF
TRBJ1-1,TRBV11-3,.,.,TGTGCCAGCAGCTTAGGCGGCCTGGAAGTTTTCTTT,CASSLGGLEVFF
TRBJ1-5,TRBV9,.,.,TGTGCCAGCAGCGTAGGAACAAATCAGCCCCAGCATTTT,CASSVGTNQPQHF
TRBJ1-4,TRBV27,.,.,TGTGCCAGCTTCAGAGGGAGGGTGACAAATGAAAAACTGTTTTTT,CASFRGRVTNEKLFF
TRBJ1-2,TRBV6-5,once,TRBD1,TGTGCCAGCAGAGGACAGGGGGCGTATGGCTACACCTTC,CASRGQGAYGYTF
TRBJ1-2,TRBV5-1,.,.,TGCGCCAGCAGCTTGCAGGGGATCCATGGCTACACCTTC,CASSLQGIHGYTF
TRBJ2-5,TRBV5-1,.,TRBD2,TGCGCCAGCAGCTTGGAAGCGGGGGGGCCTGAACAAGAGACCCAGTACTTC,CASSLEAGGPEQETQYF
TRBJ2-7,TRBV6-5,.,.,TGTGCCAGCGGGCTAGCCGCCTACGAGCAGTACTTC,CASGLAAYEQYF
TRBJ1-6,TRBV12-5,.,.,TGTGCTAGTGGTTGGGGGGAGGATTCACCCCTCCACTTT,CASGWGEDSPLHF
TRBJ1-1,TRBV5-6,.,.,TGTGCCAGCAGGGGGGCTTTGAACACTGAAGCTTTCTTT,CASRGALNTEAFF
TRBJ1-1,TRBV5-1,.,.,TGCGCCAGCAGCAGCAACACTGAAGCTTTCTTT,CASSSNTEAFF
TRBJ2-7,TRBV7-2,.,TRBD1,TGTGCCAGCAGCGAACAGGGACAGGCGAACGAGCAGTACTTC,CASSEQGQANEQYF
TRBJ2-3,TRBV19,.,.,TGTGCCAGTAGTATAGGACGAGGAGATACGCAGTATTTT,CASSIGRGDTQYF
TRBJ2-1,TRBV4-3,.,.,TGCGCCAGCAGCCAAGCCATGGGTACGAGAGCGCGGGATGAGCAGTTCTTC,CASSQAMGTRARDEQFF
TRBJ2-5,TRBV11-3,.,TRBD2,TGTGCCAGCAGCTTAGGCGGGGGACCGCAAGAGACCCAGTACTTC,CASSLGGGPQETQYF
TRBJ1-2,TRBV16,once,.,TGTGCCAGCAGCCAAATCCGGGTCCCCGGGAGTCTTAAGTTGTCTAACTATGGCTACACCTTC,CASSQIRVPGSLKLSNYGYTF
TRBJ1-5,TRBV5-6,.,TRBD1,TGTGCCAGCAGCTTAACAGGGGTACCCAATCAGCCCCAGCATTTT,CASSLTGVPNQPQHF
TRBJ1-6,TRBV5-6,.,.,TGTGCCAGCACCGTGACAGGAAATTCACCCCTCCACTTT,CASTVTGNSPLHF
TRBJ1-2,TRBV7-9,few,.,TGTGCCAGCAGCTCGACAGGAAACTATGGCTACACCTTC,CASSSTGNYGYTF
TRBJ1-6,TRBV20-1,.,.,TGCAGTGCTAGTCGGGGAGGGGTAGATTCACCCCTCCACTTT,CSASRGGVDSPLHF
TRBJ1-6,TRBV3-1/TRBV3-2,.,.,TGTGCCAGCAGCCAAGCAGACAGGTTTGGTTCACCCCTCCACTTT,CASSQADRFGSPLHF
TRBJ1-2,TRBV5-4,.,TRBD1,TGTGCCAGCAGCGGCGAGACCGGGACAGGGGCTGGCTACACCTTC,CASSGETGTGAGYTF
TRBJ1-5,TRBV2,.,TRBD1,TGTGCCAGCAAAGAGGACAGGGGGTTGTTTCAGCCCCAGCATTTT,CASKEDRGLFQPQHF
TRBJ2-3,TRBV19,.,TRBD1,TGTGCCAGTAGTATAGGACAGGGGCAAAGCACAGATACGCAGTATTTT,CASSIGQGQSTDTQYF
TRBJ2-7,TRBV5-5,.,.,TGTGCCAGCAGCTTGGACAGCCACGAGCAGTACTTC,CASSLDSHEQYF
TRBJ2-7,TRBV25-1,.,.,TGTGCCAGCAGTGAGGGGGGGACACGGCAGTACTTC,CASSEGGTRQYF
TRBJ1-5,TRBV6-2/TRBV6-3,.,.,TGTGCCAGCAGTGACAGTAGCAATCAGCCCCAGCATTTT,CASSDSSNQPQHF
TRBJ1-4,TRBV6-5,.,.,TGTGCCAGCAAGCGGGGGGCGACTAATGAAAAACTGTTTTTT,CASKRGATNEKLFF
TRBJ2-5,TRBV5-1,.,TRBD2,TGCGCCAGCAGCTCTTTAGCGGGGGGAGAGACCCAGTACTTC,CASSSLAGGETQYF
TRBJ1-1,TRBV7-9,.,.,TGTGCCAGCAGCTTAGCAGGGGTCGACACTGAAGCTTTCTTT,CASSLAGVDTEAFF
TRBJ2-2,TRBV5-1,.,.,TGCGCCAGCAGCGATCAGACAGGCGACACCGGGGAGCTGTTTTTT,CASSDQTGDTGELFF
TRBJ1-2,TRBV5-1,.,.,TGCGCCAGCAGCAGTCCGGGGTTGTCCTATGGCTACACCTTC,CASSSPGLSYGYTF
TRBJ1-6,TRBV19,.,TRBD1,TGTGCCACCGCAAGTGGGACAGAGAATTCACCCCTCCACTTT,CATASGTENSPLHF
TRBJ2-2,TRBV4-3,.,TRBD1,TGCGCCAGCAGCCGGGGGACAGGGGGAATGACCGGGGAGCTGTTTTTT,CASSRGTGGMTGELFF
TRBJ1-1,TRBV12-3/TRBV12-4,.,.,TGTGCCAGCAGTGGCAGGGGGAACACTGAAGCTTTCTTT,CASSGRGNTEAFF
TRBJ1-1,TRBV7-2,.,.,TGTGCCAGCAGCTTTGGGGCCCCCGTAGCTTTCTTT,CASSFGAPVAFF
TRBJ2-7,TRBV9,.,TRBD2,TGTGCCAGCAGCGCGCCCGGGGGGGGATACGAGCAGTACTTC,CASSAPGGGYEQYF
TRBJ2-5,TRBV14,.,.,TGTGCCAGCAGCCAAGATCTGGGGGCGCTGGGGGAGACCCAGTACTTC,CASSQDLGALGETQYF
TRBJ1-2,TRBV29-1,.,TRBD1,TGCAGCGACCGACAGGGGGAATATTATGGCTACACCTTC,CSDRQGEYYGYTF